This TCR beta chain was captured in a study of T cell repertoires in cytomegalovirus infection (dated by TCRdb to the late 2010s). A note on the overall study: Recently identified HLA-C-restricted CMV epitopes, whose presentation resists viral immunomodulation, were targeted by peptide stimulations together with well-studied HLA-B-restricted epitopes. Donor HLA type was relevant to the analysis, as public TCR beta signatures indicated carriage of CMV infection together with the matching HLA type. Study-wide conclusions, independent of this receptor: In the ex vivo response, HLA-C-restricted CMV-specific TCR beta clonotypes were dominant, and in two of eight donors the single most frequent clonotype came from this HLA-C-restricted group. Cumulative frequency of public TCR beta family members discriminated carriers of CMV infection plus the relevant HLA type in this cohort and an independent approximately 360-donor cohort.

TCRdb lists the instrument as Illumina HiSeq 1500. TCRdb's own reprocessing of the public reads used fastp at Q25 and MiXCR and kept productive beta chains. Records with the same CDR3 protein are collapsed into one entry carrying the most frequent genes and DNA. For this sample there are some 560,000 distinct CDR3 sequences; approximately 40% appear just once. The top ten hold 48% of the sample. The sample holds a few counts of this clonotype. What this receptor recognizes is not known. Base-call qualities are not available, and no considerably larger clone is one nucleotide away. The treatment or condition label, read with the paper, signifies: in vitro stimulation with specific CMV peptide epitopes to enrich CMV-specific T cells. The cysteine opens and the phenylalanine closes a CDR3 of 14 amino acids. Of all the DNA, just the CDR3 is kept, 42 bases in frame from base 1. The germline V gene provides CDR1 SGHAT and CDR2 FQNNGV. V and J are truncated by 6 bases and 3 bases respectively, leaving an intervening sequence of 12 bases.

Rearrangement joined TRBV11-2 to TRBJ2-1, with a weak D call of TRBD2 (7 bases match). The starting material was cultured PBMCs, obtained from culture after CMV antigen stimulation. The sequence derives from a human donor in good health (CMV status not recorded). Some clones in this sample may be carry-over from other donors' samples. The DNA sequence is as follows: TGTGCCAGCAGGGGGGGGGGCAACTACAATGAGCAGTTCTTC. It encodes CASRGGGNYNEQFF.